This paragraph reports one TCR beta chain. No antigen is known for it. This sample was taken from a study of shared clonotypes between healthy human individuals. Turning to the study itself: A donor's plate count was three for CD4 naive and three for CD4 memory; CD8 naive had two and CD8 memory one. Overall study results and limits: On the whole, naive subsets had larger estimated richness than memory subsets had. Sequencing of the sorted subsets was shown by rarefaction to be incomplete despite large depth.

Sequencing was performed with immunoSEQ multiplex PCR; in TCRdb, only in-frame clones are kept and a portion is missing. The sample includes approximately 2.4 million clones, almost 96% of them seen just once. The CDR3 runs to 15 residues. Between the trimmed V and J ends, which lost 7 bases and 0 bases, there was a span of 10 bases. Germline CDR1 MNHNS, CDR2 SASEGT. This TCR was sampled from a man aged 18 to 35 in good health. The V gene is TRBV6-1, the J gene TRBJ2-6, with D unresolved. Sequencing was carried out using naive CD4+ T cells sorted from blood. Subset reported: CD45RA+ positively selected. For the CDR3, the DNA is TGTGCCAGCATCCGGGCAGCCTCTGGGGCCAACGTCCTGACTTTC. This translates into CASIRAASGANVLTF.